This is a list of T cell receptor beta chains from one sample in a study of cytomegalovirus exposure and HLA in healthy donors. Assay used: immunoSEQ multiplex PCR; TCRdb lists only in-frame clones, some missing. This sample has 130,000 to 150,000 clones; around 77% occur once, and the top ten carry nearly 5%. Sequenced material: PBMCs. The receptors were sampled from a woman aged 45-65 years in good health and CMV-seronegative. CDR3s include the opening cysteine and the closing phenylalanine or tryptophan. Each record gives: D gene, J gene, clone size, V gene, CDR3 DNA, CDR3 protein. A D gene is named only where the DNA matches it firmly. Some rows mark clone size as missing; the rest say once, few, many or name a class of expanded clone.

D: .; J: TRBJ1-4; size: .; V: TRBV19; DNA: TGTGCCAGTAGTATCCAGGGAGGATCTCTGGATGAAAAACTGTTTTTT; CDR3: CASSIQGGSLDEKLFF
D: .; J: TRBJ2-3; size: few; V: TRBV2; DNA: TGTGCCAGCAGTGAGGGGGCCCTGTTTAGCACAGATACGCAGTATTTT; CDR3: CASSEGALFSTDTQYF
D: TRBD1; J: TRBJ2-7; size: .; V: TRBV28; DNA: TGTGCCAGCAGTGCCCGGGACAGGGGCTTTTCCTACGAGCAGTACTTC; CDR3: CASSARDRGFSYEQYF
D: TRBD1; J: TRBJ1-4; size: .; V: TRBV5-1; DNA: TGCGCCAGCAGACCGACAGGGGCGGGAAAACTGTTTTTT; CDR3: CASRPTGAGKLFF
D: TRBD1; J: TRBJ2-6; size: .; V: TRBV2; DNA: TGTGCCAGCAGTGAACGAGGTGCGGGACAGGGCCCCTCTGGGGCCAACGTCCTGACTTTC; CDR3: CASSERGAGQGPSGANVLTF
D: .; J: TRBJ2-1; size: .; V: TRBV2; DNA: TGTGCCAGCACGGAGGGGCGGCGGGATGAGCAGTTCTTC; CDR3: CASTEGRRDEQFF
D: TRBD2; J: TRBJ2-5; size: .; V: TRBV5-1; DNA: TGCGCCAGCACTACCGCGGGGGAAAAGACCCAGTACTTC; CDR3: CASTTAGEKTQYF
D: .; J: TRBJ2-5; size: .; V: TRBV7-9; DNA: TGTGCCAGCAGCTTAGGGCTAGCAGGCGAGACCCAGTACTTC; CDR3: CASSLGLAGETQYF
D: .; J: TRBJ2-7; size: .; V: TRBV2; DNA: TGTGCCAGCACGCAGGCATATGAGCAGTACTTC; CDR3: CASTQAYEQYF
D: .; J: TRBJ1-4; size: .; V: TRBV7-2; DNA: TGTGCCAGCAGCTTATATGGGGAGGGGGGGGATGAAAAACTGTTTTTT; CDR3: CASSLYGEGGDEKLFF
D: .; J: TRBJ2-7; size: few; V: TRBV4-3; DNA: TGCGCCAGCAGCCAAGTGGGAGGTTACGAGCAGTACTTC; CDR3: CASSQVGGYEQYF
D: TRBD1; J: TRBJ2-3; size: .; V: TRBV30; DNA: TGTGCCTGGAGTGCAGGGGGCGGCACAGATACGCAGTATTTT; CDR3: CAWSAGGGTDTQYF
D: TRBD2; J: TRBJ2-4; size: .; V: TRBV5-1; DNA: TGCGCCAGCAGCTCCGTCCTTGGGGGGGGTGGGGGAGTTCAGTACTTC; CDR3: CASSSVLGGGGGVQYF
D: TRBD1; J: TRBJ2-2; size: .; V: TRBV6-6; DNA: TGTGCCAGCAGGACGGACAGGGGGGGAATCAGCGGGGAGCTGTTTTTT; CDR3: CASRTDRGGISGELFF
D: TRBD1; J: TRBJ1-5; size: .; V: TRBV19; DNA: TGTGCCAGTAACCCAATGGGACAGCTGAATCAGCCCCAGCATTTT; CDR3: CASNPMGQLNQPQHF
D: .; J: TRBJ1-1; size: .; V: TRBV15; DNA: TGTGCCACCAGCAGGGAATGGGGGGCTGAAGCTTTCTTT; CDR3: CATSREWGAEAFF
D: TRBD2; J: TRBJ2-5; size: .; V: TRBV30; DNA: TGTGCCTGGAGCCCGGGACTAGCACAAGAGACCCAGTACTTC; CDR3: CAWSPGLAQETQYF
D: TRBD2; J: TRBJ2-7; size: .; V: TRBV29-1; DNA: TGCAGCGTCCGAGGGGCTAGCGGGGGCTACGAGCAGTACTTC; CDR3: CSVRGASGGYEQYF
D: TRBD1; J: TRBJ1-5; size: .; V: TRBV6-1; DNA: TGTGCCAGCAGTGGAGGACAGGGGGGGGCATATAGCAATCAGCCCCAGCATTTT; CDR3: CASSGGQGGAYSNQPQHF
D: .; J: TRBJ2-4; size: many; V: TRBV13; DNA: TGTGCCAGCAGCTTAGAGGGGACGGGAGAAAACATTCAGTACTTC; CDR3: CASSLEGTGENIQYF